These T cell receptor beta chains were read from a single sample in a study of PD-1 and CTLA-4 blockade in melanoma. Here immunoSEQ multiplex PCR was the method, and the copy in TCRdb shows in-frame clones only, minus some. Of about 31,000 clones in the sample, 91% were seen once. The input for sequencing was CD8+ T cells from peripheral blood, taken from a patient given anti-PD-1 treatment. These TCRs come from a human donor with melanoma. Each CDR3 is given with its conserved first and last residue.

v_call	j_call	cdr3_aa
TRBV7-8	TRBJ2-2	CASRGQGVGELFF
TRBV7-8	TRBJ2-5	CASTLVGREETQYF
TRBV2	TRBJ1-4	CAPGPGPGEGRELFF
TRBV30	TRBJ2-7	CAWGTSAYEQYF
TRBV28	TRBJ1-1	CASSRNSDRDTEAFF
TRBV3-1/TRBV3-2	TRBJ2-1	CASSQVEGEQFF
TRBV18	TRBJ1-5	CASSEGNQPQHF
TRBV3-1/TRBV3-2	TRBJ2-7	CASSHPTSGGPYEQYF
TRBV6-2/TRBV6-3	TRBJ2-1	CASSSQGLAGGSSYNEQFF
TRBV25-1	TRBJ1-1	CASGTGSGNTEAFF
TRBV9	TRBJ1-2	CASSDGRGINYGYTF
TRBV15	TRBJ1-5	CATSYSAPPSNQPQHF
TRBV27	TRBJ1-1	CASSPGGVTEAFF
TRBV29-1	TRBJ1-1	CSLKLGTEAFF
TRBV7-9	TRBJ2-5	CASSPAGSETQYF
TRBV18	TRBJ2-2	CASSLGPRGSRTGELFF
TRBV5-4	TRBJ1-2	CASSLGGNYGYTF
TRBV7-9	TRBJ2-5	CASSPPSETQYF
TRBV7-2	TRBJ2-1	CASSRAGAGGITYNEQFF
TRBV29-1	TRBJ2-1	CSGNSYNEQFF
TRBV28	TRBJ1-3	CASSFFGSAGNTIYF
TRBV7-9	TRBJ2-7	CASSPTSASEQYF
TRBV30	TRBJ1-1	CAWTTGVGTEAFF
TRBV19	TRBJ1-4	CASSRTGATNEKLFF
TRBV15	TRBJ1-5	CATSRVEGVSNQPQHF
TRBV5-5	TRBJ1-1	CASSLEPLLFMNTEAFF
TRBV29-1	TRBJ2-7	CSVRDNEQYF
TRBV11-2	TRBJ2-1	CASSPGSGLFNNEQFF
TRBV10-1	TRBJ2-5	CASSRTRGGETQYF
TRBV3-1/TRBV3-2	TRBJ2-5	CASSQEVGPETQYF
TRBV5-6	TRBJ1-2	CASRRDTTGDGYTF
TRBV7-9	TRBJ2-1	CASSLTQGDEQFF
TRBV27	TRBJ2-1	CASSLVEASGPGDEQFF
TRBV6-9	TRBJ1-2	CASSYYCPGQNTYGYTF
TRBV27	TRBJ2-5	CASSSAFLAETQYF
TRBV30	TRBJ1-1	CAWMETAMNTEAFF
TRBV30	TRBJ1-2	CAWSFGGDGYTF
TRBV7-9	TRBJ1-2	CASSLWDRERYGYTF
TRBV10-2	TRBJ2-7	CASKGDVSYEQYF
TRBV27	TRBJ1-5	CASSSGIPGHNQPQHF
TRBV3-1/TRBV3-2	TRBJ2-5	CASSHRPDRGRGEEETQYF
TRBV6-1	TRBJ1-4	CASSGDAPSTNEKLFF
TRBV27	TRBJ2-7	CASSPTGVEQYF
TRBV5-4	TRBJ2-7	CASSLRDSYEQYF
TRBV7-9	TRBJ2-7	CASSLLESEQYF
TRBV19	TRBJ2-5	CASSILEAGQETQYF
TRBV28	TRBJ2-3	CASSSDRGTDTQYF
TRBV6-4	TRBJ1-1	CASRQSENTEAFF
TRBV5-8	TRBJ2-1	CASSTGGSYNEQFF
TRBV6-6	TRBJ1-5	CASSPGPVNQPQHF
TRBV7-9	TRBJ2-1	CASSGGGQGRLDEQFF
TRBV7-9	TRBJ2-7	CASSLGGPLYEQYF
TRBV3-1/TRBV3-2	TRBJ2-1	CASSHASVEQFF
TRBV7-3	TRBJ2-2	CASSRQGDVGELFF
TRBV9	TRBJ2-2	CASSGSASDTGELFF